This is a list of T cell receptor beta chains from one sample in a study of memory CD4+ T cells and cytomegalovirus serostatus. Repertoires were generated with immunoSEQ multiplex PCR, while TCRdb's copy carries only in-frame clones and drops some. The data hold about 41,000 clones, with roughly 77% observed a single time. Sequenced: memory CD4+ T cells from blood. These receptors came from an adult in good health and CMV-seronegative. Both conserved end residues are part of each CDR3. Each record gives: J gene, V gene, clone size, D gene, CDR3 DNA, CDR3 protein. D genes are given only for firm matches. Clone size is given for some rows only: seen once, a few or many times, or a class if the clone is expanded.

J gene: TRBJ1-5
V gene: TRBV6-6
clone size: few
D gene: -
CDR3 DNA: TGTGCCAGCAGTCTAATAGGCAGGAGCAATCAGCCCCAGCATTTT
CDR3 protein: CASSLIGRSNQPQHF

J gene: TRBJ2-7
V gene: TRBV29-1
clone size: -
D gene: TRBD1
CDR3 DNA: TGCAGCGTCGCCTGGGACAGTAACTACGAGCAGTACTTC
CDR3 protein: CSVAWDSNYEQYF

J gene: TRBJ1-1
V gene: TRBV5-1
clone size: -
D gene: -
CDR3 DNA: TGCGCCAGCAGCTTGGAGGGTTTGAAGGGTACTGAAGCTTTCTTT
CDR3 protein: CASSLEGLKGTEAFF

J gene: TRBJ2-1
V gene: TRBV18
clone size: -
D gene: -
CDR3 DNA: TGTGCCAGCTCACCTGGGCAGGGCGGTGACAATGAGCAGTTCTTC
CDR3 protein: CASSPGQGGDNEQFF

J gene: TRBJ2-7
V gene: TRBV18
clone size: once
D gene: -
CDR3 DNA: TGTGCCAGCTCACCTCCTCGGGGGACCTACGAGCAGTACTTC
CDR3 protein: CASSPPRGTYEQYF

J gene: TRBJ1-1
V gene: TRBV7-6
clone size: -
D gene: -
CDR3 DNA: TGTGCCAGCCTCGACGCGAGTGGAAAAGCTTTCTTT
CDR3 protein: CASLDASGKAFF

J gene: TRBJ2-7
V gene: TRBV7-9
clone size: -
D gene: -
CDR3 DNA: TGTGCCAGCAGCTTTCGCAGGGACGAGCAGTACTTC
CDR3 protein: CASSFRRDEQYF

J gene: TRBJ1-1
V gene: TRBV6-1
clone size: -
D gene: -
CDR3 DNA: TGTGCCACCCGACAGGCGAGGCGTGAAGCTTTCTTT
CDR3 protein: CATRQARREAFF

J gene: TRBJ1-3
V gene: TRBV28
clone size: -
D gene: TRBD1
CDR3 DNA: TGTGCCAGCAGTCCGGGACAGAGGTTAAGCTCTGGAAACACCATATATTTT
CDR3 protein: CASSPGQRLSSGNTIYF

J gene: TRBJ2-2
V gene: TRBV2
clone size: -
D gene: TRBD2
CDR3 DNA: TGTGCCAGCAGTCGGGGGGAAATGAACACCGGGGAGCTGTTTTTT
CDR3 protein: CASSRGEMNTGELFF

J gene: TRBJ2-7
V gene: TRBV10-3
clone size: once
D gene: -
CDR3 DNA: TGTGCCATCAGTGAGTCCCCAGTCGAGCAGTACTTC
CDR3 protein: CAISESPVEQYF

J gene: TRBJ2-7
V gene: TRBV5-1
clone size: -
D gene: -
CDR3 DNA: TGCGCCAGCAGACCCCAGGGGACAACCTACGAGCAGTACTTC
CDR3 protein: CASRPQGTTYEQYF

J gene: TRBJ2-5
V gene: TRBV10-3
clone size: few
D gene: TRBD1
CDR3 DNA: TGTGCCACCACAGGGGTGGGACAAGAGACCCAGTACTTC
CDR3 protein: CATTGVGQETQYF

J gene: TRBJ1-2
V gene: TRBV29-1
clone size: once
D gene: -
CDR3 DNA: TGCAGCGTTGGATCGGACTCCTACTACACCTTC
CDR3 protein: CSVGSDSYYTF

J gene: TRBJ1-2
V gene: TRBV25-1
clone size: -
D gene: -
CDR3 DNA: TGTGCCAGCAGTGAACCCTCGGGGGATGGCTACACCTTC
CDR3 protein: CASSEPSGDGYTF

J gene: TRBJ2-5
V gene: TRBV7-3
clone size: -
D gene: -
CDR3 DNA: TGTGCCAGCAGCTTGAGCAGCCAAGAGACCCAGTACTTC
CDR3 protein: CASSLSSQETQYF

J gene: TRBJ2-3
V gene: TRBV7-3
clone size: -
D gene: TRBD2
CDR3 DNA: TGTGCCAGCAGCCGTGGACTAGCAGATACGCAGTATTTT
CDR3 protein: CASSRGLADTQYF

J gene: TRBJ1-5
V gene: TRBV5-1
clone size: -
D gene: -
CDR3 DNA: TGCGCCAGCAGCTTGTATGGGGGCTTTAATCAGCCCCAGCATTTT
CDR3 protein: CASSLYGGFNQPQHF

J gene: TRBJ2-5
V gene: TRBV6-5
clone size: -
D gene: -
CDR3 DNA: TGTGCCAGCAGTTACTCGAAAGGAGGGGAGACCCAGTACTTC
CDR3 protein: CASSYSKGGETQYF